The entry below describes one TCR beta chain. The antigen is undetermined. This specimen belongs to a study of cytomegalovirus exposure and HLA in healthy donors. Study at large: Researchers previously reported finding about 110 million unique TCR beta sequences from 150 million to 200 million T cells. Study-level points and caveats: A list of 150 to 200 TCR beta chains associated with cytomegalovirus was given.

The PCR ran on 60 Vbeta and 13 Jbeta primers. Libraries were prepared by immunoSEQ multiplex PCR; TCRdb keeps only in-frame clonotypes and omits some of them. The data contain over 150,000 clones, roughly four fifths of them singletons. V lost 2 bases and J lost 5; bases outside the gene matches: 5. CDR3 length: 14 amino acids. Looked up from germline, CDR1 is GTSNPN and CDR2 is SVGIG (reference sequence). The source material was PBMCs. This clonotype originated in a woman in her late teens or twenties in good health and CMV-seronegative. The chain carries TRBV30 and TRBJ2-1; 8 bases are a match to TRBD2. The CDR3 sequence: CAWSIDSGNNEQFF. The CDR3 DNA sequence: TGTGCCTGGAGTATTGATAGCGGGAACAATGAGCAGTTCTTC.